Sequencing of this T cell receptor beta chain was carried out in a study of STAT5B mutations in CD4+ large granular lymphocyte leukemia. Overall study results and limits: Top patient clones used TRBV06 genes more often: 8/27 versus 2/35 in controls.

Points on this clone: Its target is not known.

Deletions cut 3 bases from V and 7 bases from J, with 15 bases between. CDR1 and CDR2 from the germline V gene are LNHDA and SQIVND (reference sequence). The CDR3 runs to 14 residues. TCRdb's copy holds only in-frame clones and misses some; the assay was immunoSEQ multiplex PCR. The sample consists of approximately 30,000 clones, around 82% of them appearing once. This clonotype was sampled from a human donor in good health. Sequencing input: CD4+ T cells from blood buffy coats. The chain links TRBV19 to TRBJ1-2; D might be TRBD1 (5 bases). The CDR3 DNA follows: TGTGCCAGTAGTATCGGAGGGGCTGTTGCTGGCTACACCTTC. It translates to CASSIGGAVAGYTF. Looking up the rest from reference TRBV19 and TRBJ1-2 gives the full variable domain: DGGITQSPKYLFRKEGQNVTLSCEQNLNHDAMYWYRQDPGQGLRLIYYSQIVNDFQKGDIAEGYSVSREKKESFPLTVTSAQKNPTAFYLCASSIGGAVAGYTFGSGTRLTVV.